The T cell receptor beta chain under discussion was sequenced for a study of blood T cell repertoires in COVID-19. The wider study: Samples representing acute and convalescent COVID-19 were sourced from the United States, Italy and Spain. T cells, B-cell-depleted T cells, or PBMCs supplied cDNA or gDNA.

Study processing details: From reference gene primer amplification, estimates of nucleated cell counts were derived. Method: immunoSEQ multiplex PCR; TCRdb's copy keeps in-frame clones and lacks some. From that table come the V and J calls and clone size; the DNA was used to work out D and trimming. The sample lists 150,000 or so clones, roughly 91% occurring once. V was clipped by 7 bases and J by 3 bases; unmatched bases: 6. CDR3 length: 14 amino acids. The V gene's germline CDR1 is SQVTM and CDR2 ANQGSEA. The receptor's source is a woman aged 50 to 60 with acute or convalescent COVID-19. Source material: peripheral blood. The J gene is TRBJ2-1, the V gene TRBV29-1, with TRBD2 matching 10 bases. The CDR3 spells CSAPLAGNYNEQFF. The CDR3 DNA sequence: TGCAGCGCCCCACTAGCGGGGAACTACAATGAGCAGTTCTTC.